The rows below give T cell receptor beta chains drawn from one sample of a study of cytomegalovirus exposure and HLA in healthy donors. Sequencing was performed with immunoSEQ multiplex PCR; in TCRdb, only in-frame clones are kept and a portion is missing. The sample has about 110,000 clones; about 79% are singletons. Sequences were obtained from PBMCs. The receptors here all came from a woman younger than 30 in good health and CMV-seropositive. The CDR3 runs from the conserved cysteine through the conserved F or W. D genes are given only for firm matches. Size is stated for part of the rows, as once, few or many counts, or as a class when the clone is expanded.

DNA: TGTGCCAGCAGTCCCCGTATGAGCGGGAGCTCCTACGAGCAGTACTTC
CDR3: CASSPRMSGSSYEQYF
V: TRBV27
size: once
J: TRBJ2-7
length: 16
D: TRBD2

DNA: TGTGCCAGCTCAGCGGACAGCTCTGGAAACACCATATATTTT
CDR3: CASSADSSGNTIYF
V: TRBV18
size: few
J: TRBJ1-3
length: 14
D: .

DNA: TGTGCCAGCAGTTACTCGTCTGCCAGAAGGGGGCAGTTCTTC
CDR3: CASSYSSARRGQFF
V: TRBV6-5
size: .
J: TRBJ2-1
length: 14
D: .

DNA: TGTGCCAGCAGAATAGAGAGTTCCTACGAGCAGTACTTC
CDR3: CASRIESSYEQYF
V: TRBV2
size: .
J: TRBJ2-7
length: 13
D: .

DNA: TGTGCCAGCAGCCCCGTTACAGGCTACAATGAGCAGTTCTTC
CDR3: CASSPVTGYNEQFF
V: TRBV28
size: once
J: TRBJ2-1
length: 14
D: .

DNA: TGTGCCAGCAGCGTCAGTCCCGCAGGGGGGTATGGCTACACCTTC
CDR3: CASSVSPAGGYGYTF
V: TRBV9
size: .
J: TRBJ1-2
length: 15
D: TRBD1

DNA: TGTGCCAGCAGCTTACGTCTAGCGGGGGCGATGCATACGCAGTATTTT
CDR3: CASSLRLAGAMHTQYF
V: TRBV7-6
size: .
J: TRBJ2-3
length: 16
D: TRBD2

DNA: TGCGCCAGCAGCCTTACCCAGGGGACAGAGACCCAGTACTTC
CDR3: CASSLTQGTETQYF
V: TRBV5-1
size: .
J: TRBJ2-5
length: 14
D: .

DNA: TGTGCCTGGAAAGGACTAGCGGTTTACAATGAGCAGTTCTTC
CDR3: CAWKGLAVYNEQFF
V: TRBV30
size: .
J: TRBJ2-1
length: 14
D: TRBD2

DNA: TGTGCCAGCAGCTTGGTTCAGGGGGGTAACAATGAGCAGTTCTTC
CDR3: CASSLVQGGNNEQFF
V: TRBV5-6
size: .
J: TRBJ2-1
length: 15
D: .

DNA: TGCGCCAGCAGTGAGGGGGAGGAGCAGTACTTC
CDR3: CASSEGEEQYF
V: TRBV10-2
size: .
J: TRBJ2-7
length: 11
D: .

DNA: TGTGCCACCGCCGGGGAACGGACCGGGGAGCTGTTTTTT
CDR3: CATAGERTGELFF
V: TRBV15
size: .
J: TRBJ2-2
length: 13
D: .

DNA: TGTGCCAGCAGCCATCGGGAGAACCTCAATGAGCAGTTCTTC
CDR3: CASSHRENLNEQFF
V: TRBV11-1
size: few
J: TRBJ2-1
length: 14
D: .

DNA: TGTGCCAGCAGTCCGGGGACAGGGGGAGGAAACACCATATATTTT
CDR3: CASSPGTGGGNTIYF
V: TRBV27
size: .
J: TRBJ1-3
length: 15
D: TRBD1

DNA: TGCGCCAGCAGCCAAAAAGGGACTAGCACCCACGAGCAGTACTTC
CDR3: CASSQKGTSTHEQYF
V: TRBV4-1
size: .
J: TRBJ2-7
length: 15
D: TRBD2

DNA: TGTGCCAGCAGCCAAGAAGGGGAACTAGCGGGAGTCGGAAATGAGCAGTTCTTC
CDR3: CASSQEGELAGVGNEQFF
V: TRBV4-2
size: .
J: TRBJ2-1
length: 18
D: TRBD2

DNA: TGTTCCGCGAGGGGACAAAGATCCGGAAACACCATATATTTT
CDR3: CSARGQRSGNTIYF
V: TRBV28
size: .
J: TRBJ1-3
length: 14
D: .

DNA: TGTGCCAGCAGTTTCCGACCGAGACTGGGTTTTAATGAGCAGTTCTTC
CDR3: CASSFRPRLGFNEQFF
V: TRBV27
size: once
J: TRBJ2-1
length: 16
D: .

DNA: TGTGCCAGCAGCCCTCCTCCGGGACAGGGTAGCTATGGCTACACCTTC
CDR3: CASSPPPGQGSYGYTF
V: TRBV7-2
size: .
J: TRBJ1-2
length: 16
D: TRBD1

DNA: TGTGCCTGGAGTCGAGACAGGCCTTATGGCTACACCTTC
CDR3: CAWSRDRPYGYTF
V: TRBV30
size: few
J: TRBJ1-2
length: 13
D: .

DNA: TGTGCCAGTAAAACCCGGACTAGCAGTAACACCGGGGAGCTGTTTTTT
CDR3: CASKTRTSSNTGELFF
V: TRBV19
size: .
J: TRBJ2-2
length: 16
D: TRBD2

DNA: TGTGCCAGCAGTAAGCGACAGCCCGTCTCCTACGAGCAGTACTTC
CDR3: CASSKRQPVSYEQYF
V: TRBV6-5
size: few
J: TRBJ2-7
length: 15
D: .

DNA: TGTGCCAGCAGCTTAAAACAGGCGAACACCGGGGAGCTGTTTTTT
CDR3: CASSLKQANTGELFF
V: TRBV7-2
size: .
J: TRBJ2-2
length: 15
D: .

DNA: TGTGCCAGCAGTTACTCGACGGGGAGTCAGCCCCAGCATTTT
CDR3: CASSYSTGSQPQHF
V: TRBV6-5
size: .
J: TRBJ1-5
length: 14
D: .

DNA: TGTGCCCGACGGACAGGCTACAATGAGCAGTTCTTC
CDR3: CARRTGYNEQFF
V: TRBV30
size: .
J: TRBJ2-1
length: 12
D: TRBD1

DNA: TGCGCCAGCAGCCAAGAAGGGCCGTGGGGGCCCGTAGCCAAAAACATTCAGTACTTC
CDR3: CASSQEGPWGPVAKNIQYF
V: TRBV4-1
size: .
J: TRBJ2-4
length: 19
D: .

DNA: TGCGCCAGCAGCTTGGGGACAGGGAACACTGAAGCTTTCTTT
CDR3: CASSLGTGNTEAFF
V: TRBV5-1
size: .
J: TRBJ1-1
length: 14
D: TRBD1

DNA: TGTGCCAGCAGTGCCGGGACTAGAGGAGAGACCCAGTACTTC
CDR3: CASSAGTRGETQYF
V: TRBV2
size: .
J: TRBJ2-5
length: 14
D: TRBD2

DNA: TGTGCCAGTAGTCCAGGGACAGGGGGCCAGGAGACCCAGTACTTC
CDR3: CASSPGTGGQETQYF
V: TRBV19
size: .
J: TRBJ2-5
length: 15
D: TRBD1

DNA: TGTGCCAGCAGTTTCCCTCTTAAGACAGGAAGCACAGATACGCAGTATTTT
CDR3: CASSFPLKTGSTDTQYF
V: TRBV28
size: .
J: TRBJ2-3
length: 17
D: .

DNA: TGCGCCAGCAGCGAGGGGAATAGCGGGAGGTGGGCCAATGAGCAGTTCTTC
CDR3: CASSEGNSGRWANEQFF
V: TRBV10-2
size: .
J: TRBJ2-1
length: 17
D: TRBD2

DNA: TGTGCCAGCAGCTCCCCGTCAGCTAGCGGGAGCGCGGACACAGATACGCAGTATTTT
CDR3: CASSSPSASGSADTDTQYF
V: TRBV11-3
size: .
J: TRBJ2-3
length: 19
D: TRBD2

DNA: TGCGCCAGCAGCCAAGGGGGACAAGGCTCCTACGAGCAGTACTTC
CDR3: CASSQGGQGSYEQYF
V: TRBV4-1
size: .
J: TRBJ2-7
length: 15
D: .

DNA: TGTGCCAGCATACAGGGAAGAAATGAAAAACTGTTTTTT
CDR3: CASIQGRNEKLFF
V: TRBV2
size: .
J: TRBJ1-4
length: 13
D: .

DNA: TGTGCCAGCAGCTTAGTAGGGGCTGGGGCCAACGTCCTGACTTTC
CDR3: CASSLVGAGANVLTF
V: TRBV11-2
size: few
J: TRBJ2-6
length: 15
D: .

DNA: TGTGCCATCAGTGAGGCAGGGGTCGACACTGAAGCTTTCTTT
CDR3: CAISEAGVDTEAFF
V: TRBV6-5
size: .
J: TRBJ1-1
length: 14
D: .

DNA: TGTGCCAGCAGTGAAATGGGGGAGGTAAAGCAGTTCTTC
CDR3: CASSEMGEVKQFF
V: TRBV6-5
size: .
J: TRBJ2-1
length: 13
D: .

DNA: TGTGCCAGCAGTTACCCCCAGCAGGGCCTCTCCTACGAGCAGTACTTC
CDR3: CASSYPQQGLSYEQYF
V: TRBV6-6
size: .
J: TRBJ2-7
length: 16
D: .

DNA: TGTGCCAGCTCACCCGGCGGGAACCACAATGAGCAGTTCTTC
CDR3: CASSPGGNHNEQFF
V: TRBV18
size: .
J: TRBJ2-1
length: 14
D: .

DNA: TGTGCCAGCAGCTTAGCGGCCAGCTCCTACGAGCAGTACTTC
CDR3: CASSLAASSYEQYF
V: TRBV7-3
size: .
J: TRBJ2-7
length: 14
D: .

DNA: TGCGCCAGCACCCCGATACTACGGAACTCCTACGAGCAGTACTTC
CDR3: CASTPILRNSYEQYF
V: TRBV4-1
size: .
J: TRBJ2-7
length: 15
D: .

DNA: TGTGCCAGCAGCCAAAGGGGTGAGCAGTACTTC
CDR3: CASSQRGEQYF
V: TRBV13
size: .
J: TRBJ2-7
length: 11
D: .

DNA: TGCGCCAGCAGCTCCCTGGGACTAGCGGCGAACAATGAGCAGTTCTTC
CDR3: CASSSLGLAANNEQFF
V: TRBV10-1
size: few
J: TRBJ2-1
length: 16
D: TRBD2

DNA: TGTGCCAGCAGTCGTACTAGCGGGAGTAGGGACTACAATGAGCAGTTCTTC
CDR3: CASSRTSGSRDYNEQFF
V: TRBV25-1
size: .
J: TRBJ2-1
length: 17
D: TRBD2

DNA: TGCGCCAGCAGCTGGGACAGAGCGAACACTGAAGCTTTCTTT
CDR3: CASSWDRANTEAFF
V: TRBV5-1
size: few
J: TRBJ1-1
length: 14
D: TRBD1

DNA: TGTGCCAGCAGCTTAGAGGGACAGGGGGCTCTGGGGGCCAACGTCCTGACTTTC
CDR3: CASSLEGQGALGANVLTF
V: TRBV11-3
size: .
J: TRBJ2-6
length: 18
D: TRBD1

DNA: TGTGCCAGTAGTGAAGGACAGGGTGACGAGCAGTACTTC
CDR3: CASSEGQGDEQYF
V: TRBV19
size: .
J: TRBJ2-7
length: 13
D: TRBD1